These 3 T cell receptor beta chains came from one sample sequenced in a study of blood T cell repertoires in COVID-19. Only in-frame clones appear in the TCRdb table, and some are missing; sequencing was by immunoSEQ multiplex PCR. The sample yields more than 250,000 clones, around 87% seen once. Specimen: PBMCs or T cells enriched from blood (not recorded which). These receptors came from a woman aged 25 to 39 who had recovered from COVID-19.

This chain joins TRBV6-5 and TRBJ1-1, with a weak D call TRBD1 (6 bases). This CDR3 has 15 residues. The V end was cut by 6 bases, the J end by 4 bases, with 18 bases between. Germline V lookup: CDR1 MNHEY, CDR2 SVGAGI. CDR3 in amino acids: CASRQGLGVATEAFF. CDR3 nucleotide sequence: TGTGCCAGCAGACAGGGTTTAGGGGTAGCCACTGAAGCTTTCTTT.

The sample holds one count of this clone. The chain links TRBV5-1 to TRBJ1-1; possible D gene TRBD1, 6 bases. With 0 bases removed from V and 5 bases from J, the gap between germline ends came to 8 bases. This CDR3 comprises 13 residues. Germline-derived CDR1 and CDR2 are SGHRS and YFSETQ. The CDR3 region has the DNA TGCGCCAGCAGCTTGGACAGGGAGACTGAAGCTTTCTTT. Translating it yields CASSLDRETEAFF.

The chain links TRBV7-8 to TRBJ2-1, with 7 nucleotides matching TRBD2. After removal of 8 bases from V and 8 bases from J, the junction contained 12 bases not matched to a gene. The CDR3 sequence is 14 residues long. CDR1 is SGHVS, CDR2 FQNEAQ, per germline. The CDR3 loop is CASSLVAGSDEQFF. CDR3 nucleotides: TGTGCCAGCTCCTTGGTAGCGGGCTCGGATGAGCAGTTCTTC.